This is a list of T cell receptor beta chains from one sample in a study of naive and memory T cell subsets. TCRdb analysed the UMI-ligation and nested PCR reads with MiXCR anew, one entry per CDR3 protein. The sample has some 82,000 distinct CDR3 sequences, about 9.9% seen once; the top ten hold 0.95% to 1.5%. The sequenced sample was naive CD8+ T cells from blood. The source of these receptors is a human donor in good health. CDR3s leave out the opening cysteine and the closing phenylalanine or tryptophan.

length: 12
J: TRBJ2-7
V: TRBV27
CDR3: ASSLSGRPFEQY

length: 9
J: TRBJ2-7
V: TRBV29-1
CDR3: SVEQNYEQY

length: 13
J: TRBJ2-1
V: TRBV20-1
CDR3: SARDGTSGYNEQF

length: 14
J: TRBJ2-2
V: TRBV5-4
CDR3: ATSTSTGGHTGELF

length: 13
J: TRBJ2-7
V: TRBV6-2/TRBV6-3
CDR3: ASSYSDRPSYEQY

length: 13
J: TRBJ1-3
V: TRBV29-1
CDR3: SANGGLHSGNTIY

length: 14
J: TRBJ2-2
V: TRBV19
CDR3: ASSPHGGSMGGELF

length: 13
J: TRBJ2-3
V: TRBV6-5
CDR3: ASSYSSSSTDTQY

length: 11
J: TRBJ1-1
V: TRBV5-4
CDR3: ASSLWTGTEAF

length: 12
J: TRBJ2-1
V: TRBV20-1
CDR3: SAARLAMYNEQF

length: 15
J: TRBJ1-5
V: TRBV2
CDR3: ASSEDGAKVAPQPQH

length: 17
J: TRBJ2-1
V: TRBV3-1
CDR3: ASSQDNSWANRGGNEQF

length: 13
J: TRBJ1-1
V: TRBV29-1
CDR3: SVLLGRPQNTEAF

length: 12
J: TRBJ2-3
V: TRBV10-3
CDR3: AISEFRGSDTQY

length: 15
J: TRBJ2-7
V: TRBV28
CDR3: ASTDIYPGGDIYEQY

length: 12
J: TRBJ2-1
V: TRBV19
CDR3: ASSFSGRDHEQF

length: 13
J: TRBJ2-5
V: TRBV28
CDR3: ASADGETRGGTQY

length: 16
J: TRBJ2-6
V: TRBV4-1
CDR3: ASSQDDLSPSGANVLT

length: 13
J: TRBJ2-5
V: TRBV12-3/TRBV12-4
CDR3: ASRAPGLPQETQY

length: 16
J: TRBJ2-3
V: TRBV4-1
CDR3: ASSQETLSGRATDTQY

length: 10
J: TRBJ2-1
V: TRBV29-1
CDR3: SVEYRHNEQF

length: 13
J: TRBJ2-5
V: TRBV3-1
CDR3: ASSQEVGRQETQY

length: 12
J: TRBJ1-1
V: TRBV12-3/TRBV12-4
CDR3: ASSLGQVNTEAF

length: 18
J: TRBJ2-3
V: TRBV7-9
CDR3: ASSLVTGTGDGGEGDTQY

length: 12
J: TRBJ1-2
V: TRBV6-2/TRBV6-3
CDR3: ASSSPGPSYGYT

length: 11
J: TRBJ1-6
V: TRBV27
CDR3: ASGIASRSPLH

length: 12
J: TRBJ1-2
V: TRBV27
CDR3: ASSLSAGGHGYT

length: 12
J: TRBJ2-7
V: TRBV29-1
CDR3: SVETGTSSYEQY

length: 13
J: TRBJ2-1
V: TRBV6-5
CDR3: ASSLQGEVLDEQF

length: 10
J: TRBJ1-1
V: TRBV29-1
CDR3: SALTGTTEAF

length: 12
J: TRBJ2-7
V: TRBV2
CDR3: ASSVRGDSYEQY

length: 11
J: TRBJ2-7
V: TRBV6-2/TRBV6-3
CDR3: ASSSDRTYEQY

length: 13
J: TRBJ2-7
V: TRBV6-1
CDR3: ASSPHSRSSYEQY

length: 12
J: TRBJ2-7
V: TRBV3-1
CDR3: ASSQEYRVYEQY

length: 9
J: TRBJ1-1
V: TRBV7-9
CDR3: ASSPSAEAF

length: 16
J: TRBJ2-1
V: TRBV5-1
CDR3: ASSLRTGLALSYNEQF

length: 12
J: TRBJ2-7
V: TRBV7-9
CDR3: ASSGGQGAYEQY

length: 12
J: TRBJ2-3
V: TRBV29-1
CDR3: SVLPPLSTDTQY

length: 9
J: TRBJ2-5
V: TRBV28
CDR3: ASSMTELQY

length: 13
J: TRBJ2-7
V: TRBV6-5
CDR3: ASSPLAGGPYEQY

length: 15
J: TRBJ2-2
V: TRBV11-2
CDR3: ASSFPSQGVNTGELF

length: 11
J: TRBJ1-4
V: TRBV29-1
CDR3: SVEDGDSSGIT

length: 12
J: TRBJ2-7
V: TRBV6-6
CDR3: ASSYSTSSYEQY

length: 12
J: TRBJ2-7
V: TRBV29-1
CDR3: SVRTGGGTYEQY

length: 13
J: TRBJ1-4
V: TRBV7-6
CDR3: ASSSGEGDDEKLF